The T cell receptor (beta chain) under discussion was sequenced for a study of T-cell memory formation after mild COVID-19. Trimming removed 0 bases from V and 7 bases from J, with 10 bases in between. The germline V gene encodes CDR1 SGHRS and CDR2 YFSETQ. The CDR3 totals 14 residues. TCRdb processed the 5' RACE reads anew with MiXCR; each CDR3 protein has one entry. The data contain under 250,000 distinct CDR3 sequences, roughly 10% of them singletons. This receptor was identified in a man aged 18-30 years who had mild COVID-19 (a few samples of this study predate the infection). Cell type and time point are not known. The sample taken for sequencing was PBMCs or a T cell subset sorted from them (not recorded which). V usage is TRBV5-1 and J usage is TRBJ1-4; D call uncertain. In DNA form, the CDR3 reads TGCGCCAGCAGCTTGGCCGGGATAGGTGAAAAACTGTTTTTT. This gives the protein CASSLAGIGEKLFF.